The entry below describes one TCR beta chain. These data come from a study of T cells after somatic rescue of genetic block. Profiled with immunoSEQ multiplex PCR; TCRdb holds only in-frame clones, not every one. The sample lists about 68,000 clones, roughly 90% occurring once. The CDR3 spans 14 residues. CDR1 and CDR2 (germline): GTSNPN, SVGIG (reference sequence). Deletions cut 5 bases from V and 3 bases from J, with 17 bases between. The sequenced material came from peripheral blood mononuclear cells (PBMCs). The chain employs TRBV30 and TRBJ2-7, with D perhaps TRBD2 (5 bases). The TCR sequence derives from a man aged 35 to 55. The CDR3 DNA reads TGTGCCTGGGGTGAGCAGGCGGCGGGCTACGAGCAGTACTTC. It translates to CAWGEQAAGYEQYF. The full variable domain, with the rest looked up from reference TRBV30 and TRBJ2-7, is SQTIHQWPATLVQPVGSPLSLECTVEGTSNPNLYWYRQAAGRGLQLLFYSVGIGQISSEVPQNLSASRPQDRQFILSSKKLLLSDSGFYLCAWGEQAAGYEQYFGPGTRLTVT.